Shown below are 25 T cell receptor beta chains from a single sample sequenced in a study of CD8+CD57+ T cells in acquired aplastic anemia listed by TCRdb under 2018. Sequencing was performed on an Illumina HiSeq 2000. Profiling of TCR beta VDJ combinations and CDR3 sequences used genomic DNA as the template. The raw public reads went through TCRdb reprocessing: fastp at Q25, MiXCR clone calling, in-frame beta chains kept. Here each entry gathers all rows of one CDR3 protein and keeps the most common genes and DNA. The sample table records a few hundred thousand distinct CDR3 sequences; about a third of these occur just once. Less than 1% of the sample is held by the ten biggest clonotypes. Patients chosen for sequencing had shown expansion of CD8+CD57+ cells by flow cytometry. Sequencing was carried out using sorted CD4+, CD8+, or CD8+CD57+ T cells (not recorded which) from PBMCs. The receptors stem from a human donor with aplastic anemia.

The chain has TRBV29-1 and TRBJ1-2; D might be TRBD1 (6 bases). This CDR3 contains 12 residues. CDR1 SQVTM and CDR2 ANQGSEA come from the germline V gene. V shed 3 bases and J shed 4 bases, with 9 bases lying between them. CDR3 nucleotide sequence: TGCAGCGTTGAGGGGGCATCCTATGGCTACACCTTC. It is translated as CSVEGASYGYTF.

The chain combines TRBV2 with TRBJ2-6; 10 bases map to TRBD2. CDR1 SNHLY and CDR2 FYNNEI come from the germline V gene. This CDR3 is built from 17 residues. The V gene end was trimmed by 9 bases and the J gene end by 0 bases; junction bases not matched to a gene: 8. CDR3 residues: CARGTSGVRSGANVLTF. CDR3 nucleotides: TGTGCCAGGGGAACTAGCGGGGTTCGCTCTGGGGCCAACGTCCTGACTTTC.

This clonotype has only a few counts. The chain has TRBV6-6 and TRBJ1-1; 9 bases are a match to TRBD1. V trimming: 2 bases; J trimming: 5 bases; junction bases outside the gene matches: 6. The CDR3 covers 15 residues. The germline gives CDR1 MNHNY, CDR2 SVGAGI (reference sequence). The CDR3 here is CASSYPGTGRTEAFF. CDR3 coding DNA: TGTGCCAGCAGTTACCCCGGGACAGGGAGGACTGAAGCTTTCTTT.

The chain combines TRBV2 with TRBJ2-2, with D unresolved. CDR1 is SNHLY, CDR2 FYNNEI, per germline. Trimming shortened V by 2 bases and J by 7 bases, and 11 bases separated the two germline ends. The CDR3 is made up of 14 amino acids. CDR3 sequence (DNA): TGTGCCAGCAGTGAACTAGGCAGTGGCGGGGAGCTGTTTTTT. The encoded protein is CASSELGSGGELFF.

This clonotype was recorded at least ten times. The V call is TRBV20-1, the J call TRBJ2-3, with 11 bases fitting TRBD2. The CDR3 covers 15 residues. Germline V CDR1 and CDR2: DFQATT, SNEGSKA (reference sequence). The CDR3 here is CSLAGGPFGTDTQYF. CDR3 DNA sequence: TGCAGCTTAGCGGGAGGGCCTTTTGGCACAGATACGCAGTATTTT.

This clonotype has a handful of counts. The chain is built from TRBV5-1 and TRBJ2-3; D tentatively fits TRBD1 or TRBD2 (6 bases each). V was cut by 1 base and J by 0 bases, with 9 bases left in between. The CDR3 is 15 amino acids. Germline values: CDR1 SGHRS, CDR2 YFSETQ. CDR3 nucleotide sequence: TGCGCCAGCAGCTTGTGGGGGGCCAGCACAGATACGCAGTATTTT. It specifies CASSLWGASTDTQYF.

This sequence joins TRBV25-1 and TRBJ1-1; no clear D. Trimming cost V 1 base and J 0 bases, with 15 bases left between them. The CDR3 consists of 17 residues. Germline-derived CDR1 and CDR2 are MGHDK and SYGVNS. The CDR3 bases are TGTGCCAGCAGTGAATTTACAGTCTACAGATTGAACACTGAAGCTTTCTTT. Amino acid sequence: CASSEFTVYRLNTEAFF.

The V gene is TRBV9, the J gene TRBJ2-2; 9 nucleotides line up with TRBD2. Germline assignment: CDR1 SGDLS and CDR2 YYNGEE. CDR3 length equals 16 residues. The trim removed 4 bases at V and 2 bases at J, leaving 6 bases unmatched. The CDR3 protein is CASSTTGTSNTGELFF. The CDR3 nucleotides are TGTGCCAGCAGCACAACCGGGACTAGCAACACCGGGGAGCTGTTTTTT.

The rearrangement joins TRBV29-1 to TRBJ1-2; D unclear. Trimming pared 6 bases from V and 8 bases from J, leaving 13 bases between. Germline lookup yields CDR1 SQVTM and CDR2 ANQGSEA. The CDR3 sequence is 11 residues long. This chain's CDR3 is CSVWEAGGYTF. CDR3 DNA: TGCAGCGTCTGGGAGGCTGGGGGCTACACCTTC.

The V and J genes are TRBV29-1 and TRBJ2-3, with D possibly matching TRBD1 (5 bases). Trimming stripped 4 bases from V and 10 bases from J, with 15 bases between. Germline V gives CDR1 SQVTM, CDR2 ANQGSEA. The CDR3 covers 12 residues. CDR3 sequence reads: CSVVAGRSAQYF. The DNA for the CDR3 is TGCAGCGTTGTGGCAGGGCGGAGTGCGCAGTATTTT.

The chain combines TRBV9 with TRBJ2-1, with D perhaps given as TRBD1 or TRBD2 (6 bases each). Per the germline V gene, CDR1 is SGDLS and CDR2 is YYNGEE. The CDR3 sequence is 14 residues long. The germline V and J ends were trimmed by 0 bases and 12 bases, with 16 bases remaining between them. The CDR3 nucleotides are TGTGCCAGCAGCGTAGCGGGAGAGGGGGGCCGGCAGTTCTTC. Translating it yields CASSVAGEGGRQFF.

CDR3 DNA sequence: TGTGCCTGGAGTGCAGTGGACAGGGGACGCTATGGCTACACCTTC. Residues: CAWSAVDRGRYGYTF. The V call is TRBV7-9, the J call TRBJ1-2; 9 bases are shared with TRBD1. V trimming: 11 bases; J trimming: 4 bases; junction bases outside the gene matches: 14. The CDR3 is 15 residues long. The V gene's germline CDR1 is SEHNR and CDR2 FQNEAQ (reference sequence).

This clonotype was counted many times. The genes are TRBV29-1 and TRBJ2-1; D perhaps matches TRBD2 (5 bases). The CDR3 length is 13 residues. Germline lookup yields CDR1 SQVTM and CDR2 ANQGSEA. Trimming removed 3 bases from V and 3 bases from J, with 9 bases in between. The CDR3 DNA reads TGCAGCGTTGACTCGGACTTCTACAATGAGCAGTTCTTC. Translation gives CSVDSDFYNEQFF.

The chain combines TRBV20-1 with TRBJ1-3; D may be TRBD1 (6 bases). V was pared by 3 bases and J by 4 bases, with 13 bases between. This CDR3 spans 14 amino acids. CDR1 and CDR2 (germline): DFQATT, SNEGSKA (reference sequence). The DNA for the CDR3 is TGCAGTGCTAGCAGGGGTTCCTCCGGAAACACCATATATTTT. It yields the protein CSASRGSSGNTIYF.

CDR3 nucleotides: TGTGCCAGTAGTCGAGCTTGGGACAGGGCCTATGGCTACACCTTC. Protein product: CASSRAWDRAYGYTF. V is TRBV19 and J is TRBJ1-2; 9 nucleotides agree with TRBD1. The CDR3 consists of 15 residues. CDR1 and CDR2 (germline): LNHDA, SQIVND (reference sequence). The ends lost 5 bases at V and 4 bases at J; junction bases unmatched: 8.

The chain carries TRBV5-1 and TRBJ2-5; either TRBD1 or TRBD2 may fit D (5 bases each). The V and J ends lost 4 bases and 0 bases respectively, with 13 bases between them. CDR1 SGHRS and CDR2 YFSETQ come from the germline V gene. The CDR3 has 15 residues. The CDR3 sequence: CASSPTGRHQETQYF. For the CDR3, the DNA is TGCGCCAGCAGCCCGACGGGACGGCACCAAGAGACCCAGTACTTC.

This clonotype was recorded at least ten times. The chain employs TRBV19 and TRBJ1-1, with D perhaps matching TRBD1 (5 bases). The germline V gene encodes CDR1 LNHDA and CDR2 SQIVND (reference sequence). The germline V and J ends were trimmed by 5 bases and 11 bases, with 12 bases remaining between them. The CDR3 is 11 residues long. In nucleotides, the CDR3 is TGTGCCAGTAGTCGAAGAGGGGAGGCTTTCTTT. Translating gives CASSRRGEAFF.

This rearrangement joins TRBV20-1 to TRBJ2-1; D possibly corresponds to TRBD2 (5 bases). The V gene's germline CDR1 is DFQATT and CDR2 SNEGSKA (reference sequence). Trimming shortened V by 4 bases and J by 10 bases, and 8 bases separated the two germline ends. The CDR3 has 10 residues. The CDR3 region has the DNA TGCAGTGCTACCACTAGAGAGCAGTTCTTC. Amino acid sequence: CSATTREQFF.

This clonotype has at least ten counts. V and J are TRBV7-6 and TRBJ1-1, with D uncertain. The length of the CDR3 is 12 residues. V was shortened by 1 base and J by 10 bases, with 10 bases between the two germline ends. The germline CDR1 and CDR2 sequences are SGHVS and FNYEAQ. CDR3 sequence (DNA): TGTGCCAGCAGCTTAGAAGGTACGCGAGCTTTCTTT. It is translated as CASSLEGTRAFF.

The chain recombines TRBV27 with TRBJ1-5, with TRBD1 matching over 8 bases. In germline, CDR1 is MNHEY, CDR2 SMNVEV (reference sequence). The CDR3 extends over 17 amino acids. Losses at the gene ends were 4 bases for V and 3 bases for J; bases not matched to a gene: 11. CDR3 region: CASSSRYGQGDNQPQHF. CDR3 nucleotide sequence: TGTGCCAGCAGTTCCCGTTACGGACAGGGTGACAATCAGCCCCAGCATTTT.

This clonotype has just a few counts. The chain carries TRBV4-2 and TRBJ2-6, with TRBD1 matching over 11 bases. The germline CDR1 and CDR2 sequences are LGHNA and YNFKEQ. V trimming: 4 bases; J trimming: 3 bases; junction bases outside the gene matches: 8. The length of the CDR3 is 18 residues. The CDR3: CASSPTGTGGVGANVLTF. The CDR3 DNA reads as TGTGCCAGCAGCCCCACCGGGACAGGGGGTGTTGGGGCCAACGTCCTGACTTTC.

V and J are TRBV7-6 and TRBJ1-3; no reliable D call. Germline CDR1 reads SGHVS; CDR2 reads FNYEAQ. Trimming pared 5 bases from V and 5 bases from J, leaving 13 bases between. The CDR3 spans 14 residues. The CDR3 region has the DNA TGTGCCAGCAGCCCTAGATACAATCGAAACACCATATATTTT. Amino acid sequence: CASSPRYNRNTIYF.

In its sample, this clonotype was seen many times. The genes are TRBV20-1 and TRBJ2-5, with 10 bases fitting TRBD2. From germline, CDR1 is DFQATT and CDR2 SNEGSKA (reference sequence). This CDR3 has 13 amino acids. Trimming removed 2 bases from V and 5 bases from J; junction bases left unmatched: 2. CDR3 region: CSARLAGDETQYF. The CDR3 nucleotides are TGCAGTGCTAGACTAGCGGGAGATGAGACCCAGTACTTC.

At least ten counts were recorded for this clonotype. The rearrangement links TRBV20-1 to TRBJ2-3; D ambiguous. The CDR3 contains 13 residues. Germline loops: CDR1 DFQATT, CDR2 SNEGSKA (reference sequence). V lost 1 base, J lost 2 bases, and 7 bases lay in between. This chain's CDR3 is CSARAVTTDTQYF. CDR3 bases: TGCAGTGCTAGAGCGGTCACCACAGATACGCAGTATTTT.

The chain is built from TRBV9 and TRBJ1-4; D may be TRBD1 (6 bases). Germline V gene data show CDR1 as SGDLS and CDR2 as YYNGEE. This CDR3 is 15 amino acids long. The germline V and J ends were trimmed by 2 bases and 7 bases, with 15 bases remaining between them. The DNA for the CDR3 is TGTGCCAGCAGCGTTTCCCCAGGGGCAGGTGAAAAACTGTTTTTT. The encoded protein is CASSVSPGAGEKLFF.